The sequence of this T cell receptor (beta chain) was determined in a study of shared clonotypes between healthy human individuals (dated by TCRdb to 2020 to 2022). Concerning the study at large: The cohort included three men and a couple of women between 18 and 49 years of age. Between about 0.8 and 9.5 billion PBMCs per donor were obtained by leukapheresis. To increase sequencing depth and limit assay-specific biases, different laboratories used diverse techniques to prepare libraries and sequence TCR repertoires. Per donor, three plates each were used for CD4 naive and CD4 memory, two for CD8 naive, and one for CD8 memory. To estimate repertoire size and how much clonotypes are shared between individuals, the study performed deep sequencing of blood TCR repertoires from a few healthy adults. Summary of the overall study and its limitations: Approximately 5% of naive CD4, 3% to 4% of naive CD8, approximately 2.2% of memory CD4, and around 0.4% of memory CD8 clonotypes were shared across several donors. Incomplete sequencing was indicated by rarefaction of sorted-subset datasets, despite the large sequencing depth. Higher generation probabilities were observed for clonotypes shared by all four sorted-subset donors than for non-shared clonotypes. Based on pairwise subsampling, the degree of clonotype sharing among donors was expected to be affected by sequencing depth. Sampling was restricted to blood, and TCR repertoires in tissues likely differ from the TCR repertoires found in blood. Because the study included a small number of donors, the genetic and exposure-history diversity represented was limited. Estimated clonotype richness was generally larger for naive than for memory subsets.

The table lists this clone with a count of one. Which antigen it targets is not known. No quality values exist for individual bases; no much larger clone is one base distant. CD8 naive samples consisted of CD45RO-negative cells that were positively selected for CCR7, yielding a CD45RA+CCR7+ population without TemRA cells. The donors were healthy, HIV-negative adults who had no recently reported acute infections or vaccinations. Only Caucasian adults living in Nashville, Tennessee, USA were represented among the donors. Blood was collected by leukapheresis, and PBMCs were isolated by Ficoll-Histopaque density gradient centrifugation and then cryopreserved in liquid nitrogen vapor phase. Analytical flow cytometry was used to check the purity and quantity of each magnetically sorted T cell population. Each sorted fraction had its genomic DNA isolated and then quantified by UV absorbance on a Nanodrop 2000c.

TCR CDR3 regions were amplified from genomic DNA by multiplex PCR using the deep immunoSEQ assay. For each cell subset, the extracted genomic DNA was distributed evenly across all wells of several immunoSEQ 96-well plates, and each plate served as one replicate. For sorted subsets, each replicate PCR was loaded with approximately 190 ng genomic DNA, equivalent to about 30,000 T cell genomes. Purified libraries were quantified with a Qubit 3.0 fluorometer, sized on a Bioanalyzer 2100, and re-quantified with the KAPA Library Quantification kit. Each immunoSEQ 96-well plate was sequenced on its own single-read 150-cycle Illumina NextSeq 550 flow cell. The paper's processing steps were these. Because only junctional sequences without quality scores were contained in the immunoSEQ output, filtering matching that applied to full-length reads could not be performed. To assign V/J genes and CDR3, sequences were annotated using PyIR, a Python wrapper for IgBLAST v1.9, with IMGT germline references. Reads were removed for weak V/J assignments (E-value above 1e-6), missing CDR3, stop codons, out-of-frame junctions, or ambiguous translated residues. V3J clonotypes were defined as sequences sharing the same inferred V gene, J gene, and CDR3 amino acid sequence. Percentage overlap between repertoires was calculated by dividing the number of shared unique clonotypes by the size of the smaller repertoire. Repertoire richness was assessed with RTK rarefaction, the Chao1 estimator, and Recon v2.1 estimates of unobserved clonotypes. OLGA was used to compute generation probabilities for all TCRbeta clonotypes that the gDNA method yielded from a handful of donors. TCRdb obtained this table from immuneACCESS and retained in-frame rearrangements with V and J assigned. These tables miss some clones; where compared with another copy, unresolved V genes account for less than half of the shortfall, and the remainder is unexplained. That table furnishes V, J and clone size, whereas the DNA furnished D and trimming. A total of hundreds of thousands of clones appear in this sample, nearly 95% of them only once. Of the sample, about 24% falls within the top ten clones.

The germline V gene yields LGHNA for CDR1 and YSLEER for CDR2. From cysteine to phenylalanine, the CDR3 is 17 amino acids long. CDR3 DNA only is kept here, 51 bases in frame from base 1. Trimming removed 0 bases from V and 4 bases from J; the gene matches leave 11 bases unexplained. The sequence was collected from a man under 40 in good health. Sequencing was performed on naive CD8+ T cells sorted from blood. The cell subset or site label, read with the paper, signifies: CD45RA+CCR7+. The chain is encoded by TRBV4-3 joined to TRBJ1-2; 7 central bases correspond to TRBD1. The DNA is TGCGCCAGCAGCCAAGAATGGGAAGGGGGCGCCTTCTATGGCTACACCTTC. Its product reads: CASSQEWEGGAFYGYTF.